These 2 T cell receptor beta chains were all obtained from the same sample, sequenced in a study of shared clonotypes between healthy human individuals (dated by TCRdb to between 2020 and 2021). Library preparation used the immunoSEQ multiplex PCR assay. The table comes from immuneACCESS by way of TCRdb, which keeps in-frame sequences with V and J called. Part of the clones is missing from these tables; in studies checked, under half for an unresolved V gene and the rest for unknown reasons. This sample gives 1.6 million or so clones in total; around 97% of them show up just once. Of the sample, over 1% is held by the ten largest clones. Sequenced material: naive CD4+ T cells sorted from blood. Interpreted using the paper, the cell subset or site label stands for: CD45RA+ positively selected. Receptor source: a man aged 25-40 years in good health.

This CDR3 is CASSEVAGGLDTQYF. The CDR3 nucleotides read TGTGCCAGCAGTGAAGTAGCGGGAGGGTTAGATACGCAGTATTTT. The chain uses TRBV6-1 and TRBJ2-3; TRBD2 agrees at 11 bases. The germline CDR1 and CDR2 sequences are MNHNS and SASEGT. V shed 1 base and J 5 bases; nucleotides not matched to a gene: 2. This CDR3 contains 15 residues.

The chain couples TRBV12-5 to TRBJ2-7; 8 nucleotides align to TRBD2. Germline CDR1 reads LGHNT; CDR2 reads FRNRAP. V dropped 2 bases and J dropped 4; count of bases not matched to a gene: 10. This CDR3 has 16 amino acids. This CDR3 reads CASGLWTGGPQYEQYF. The CDR3 DNA reads TGTGCTAGTGGTTTGTGGACGGGAGGGCCCCAATACGAGCAGTACTTC.